Below, 30 T cell receptor beta chains from the same sample are listed, as sequenced in a study of OX40 agonist ivuxolimab in advanced cancers. The library was produced with the immunoSEQ multiplex PCR assay. In TCRdb, the immuneACCESS table is reduced to in-frame sequences with V and J assigned. These tables do not hold every clone; where another copy was compared, an unresolved V gene accounts for under half, and the others remain unexplained. The table for this sample lists tens of thousands of clones; roughly 88% of them were counted only once. The ten largest clones add up to roughly 5.1% of the sample. Sequenced here: CD4+ or CD8+ T cells sorted from blood, sampled in a trial of the OX40 agonist ivuxolimab. The receptors stem from an adult with an advanced solid tumor such as melanoma, head and neck, liver or kidney cancer.

The gene calls are TRBV4-2 and TRBJ2-1; D perhaps matches TRBD1 (6 bases). Germline-derived CDR1 and CDR2 are LGHNA and YNFKEQ. V lost 4 bases and J lost 6, with 19 bases in between. This CDR3 is 16 amino acids long. The CDR3 spells CASSPGISQGGNEQFF. The CDR3 coding sequence is TGTGCCAGCAGCCCTGGTATTAGCCAAGGGGGCAATGAGCAGTTCTTC.

This sequence joins TRBV6-6 and TRBJ1-3; no clear D gene. V lost 6 bases and J lost 0, with 12 bases in between. Per germline, CDR1 MNHNY and CDR2 SVGAGI (reference sequence). This CDR3 region has 15 residues. The CDR3 DNA reads TGTGCCAGCAGGCCGGAAGGTGCCTCTGGAAACACCATATATTTT. Translated, it gives CASRPEGASGNTIYF.

The chain links TRBV7-9 to TRBJ2-5; unclear D gene. Trimming left V 1 base short and J 4 bases short, with 7 bases between. CDR3 length: 13 amino acids. Germline V gives CDR1 SEHNR, CDR2 FQNEAQ (reference sequence). This chain's CDR3 is CASSLDRLETQYF. The CDR3 nucleotides read TGTGCCAGCAGCTTAGATAGGCTAGAGACCCAGTACTTC.

The chain is built from TRBV7-2 and TRBJ2-3; no definite D call. The CDR3 length is 16 residues. V gave up 5 bases and J gave up 0 bases, with 15 bases separating them. Germline assignment: CDR1 SGHTA and CDR2 FQGNSA. For the CDR3, the DNA is TGTGCCAGCAGCCCCCGTACCGGTCCTAGCACAGATACGCAGTATTTT. Translated, it gives CASSPRTGPSTDTQYF. The whole variable domain, filled in from reference TRBV7-2 and TRBJ2-3, reads GAGVSQSPSNKVTEKGKDVELRCDPISGHTALYWYRQSLGQGLEFLIYFQGNSAPDKSGLPSDRFSAERTGGSVSTLTIQRTQQEDSAVYLCASSPRTGPSTDTQYFGPGTRLTVL.

The genes are TRBV6-5 and TRBJ1-5, with TRBD1 matching 9 bases. V dropped 5 bases and J dropped 0; count of bases not matched to a gene: 2. Germline V gene data show CDR1 as MNHEY and CDR2 as SVGAGI. CDR3 length: 15 amino acids. CDR3 in DNA: TGTGCCAGCAGTGGACAGGGGATTAGCAATCAGCCCCAGCATTTT. Its translation: CASSGQGISNQPQHF.

V gene TRBV6-5 combines with J gene TRBJ2-3, with TRBD2 matching over 8 bases. There are 14 residues in the CDR3. Germline CDR1 reads MNHEY; CDR2 reads SVGAGI. With 6 bases clipped from V and 2 bases from J, the junction kept 4 bases outside the gene matches. The CDR3 coding sequence is TGTGCCAGCAGCGGCGGGGGGAACACAGATACGCAGTATTTT. This codes for CASSGGGNTDTQYF.

This sequence joins TRBV5-1 and TRBJ2-3, with 11 bases fitting TRBD2. V lost 4 bases, J lost 4 bases, and 5 bases stayed unmatched. Germline V gives CDR1 SGHRS, CDR2 YFSETQ. The CDR3 is made up of 15 amino acids. The CDR3 loop is CASSKLAGESDTQYF. CDR3 DNA sequence: TGCGCCAGCAGCAAACTAGCGGGAGAGTCAGATACGCAGTATTTT.

About this clone itself: Other nucleotide sequences in the sample specify the same CDR3. The genes are TRBV19 and TRBJ1-5; D not certain. This CDR3 is built from 14 residues. V was trimmed by 5 bases and J by 0 bases, leaving 8 bases between them. Germline lookup yields CDR1 LNHDA and CDR2 SQIVND (reference sequence). The CDR3 sequence is CASSLQVSNQPQHF. The DNA for the CDR3 is TGTGCCAGTAGTCTGCAGGTTAGCAATCAGCCCCAGCATTTT.

With regard to this clone: The same CDR3 can be traced to other DNA sequences in this sample. The rearrangement joins TRBV28 to TRBJ1-1; D unresolved. CDR3 length: 12 residues. Germline lookup yields CDR1 MDHEN and CDR2 SYDVKM. Trimming pared 3 bases from V and 4 bases from J, leaving 6 bases between. The DNA of the CDR3 is TGTGCCAGCAGTTTGCGGGGCACTGAAGCTTTCTTT. This sequence encodes CASSLRGTEAFF. The full variable domain, its missing parts supplied by reference TRBV28 and TRBJ1-1, is DVKVTQSSRYLVKRTGEKVFLECVQDMDHENMFWYRQDPGLGLRLIYFSYDVKMKEKGDIPEGYSVSREKKERFSLILESASTNQTSMYLCASSLRGTEAFFGQGTRLTVV.

The count of this clone is one. This rearrangement joins TRBV6-5 to TRBJ1-2, with 7 nucleotides matching TRBD1. In germline, CDR1 is MNHEY, CDR2 SVGAGI. The CDR3 runs to 16 residues. The J segment lost 8 bases and the V segment lost 2 bases, leaving 14 bases of the junction unmatched. CDR3: CASSYTTTGSGGGYTF. As DNA, the CDR3 is TGTGCCAGCAGTTACACCACGACAGGGTCCGGGGGGGGCTACACCTTC.

The chain recombines TRBV13 with TRBJ1-3, with D hard to call. The V end lost 1 base, the J end lost 0 bases, and 7 bases lay between the germline ends. CDR1 and CDR2 from the germline V gene are PRHDT and FYEKMQ (reference sequence). The CDR3 consists of 15 residues. CDR3 in amino acids: CASSLVALSGNTIYF. CDR3 nucleotides: TGTGCCAGCAGCTTAGTGGCGCTCTCTGGAAACACCATATATTTT.

This chain joins TRBV15 and TRBJ1-5; D is unclear. This CDR3 is 16 amino acids long. The germline V gene encodes CDR1 LNHNV and CDR2 YYDKDF (reference sequence). The V and J ends lost 0 bases and 0 bases respectively, with 9 bases between them. CDR3 in DNA: TGTGCCACCAGCAGAGATTCGGCAGGTAGCAATCAGCCCCAGCATTTT. Translating it yields CATSRDSAGSNQPQHF.

The V call is TRBV25-1, the J call TRBJ2-1; D not certain. The CDR3 is made up of 16 amino acids. Trimming pared 5 bases from V and 4 bases from J, leaving 18 bases between. Germline V gives CDR1 MGHDK, CDR2 SYGVNS. CDR3 DNA sequence: TGTGCCAGCAGTACCCACCTAGACTCGGTTTACAATGAGCAGTTCTTC. Translated: CASSTHLDSVYNEQFF.

The gene calls are TRBV28 and TRBJ2-5, with D possibly being TRBD2 (6 bases). V shed 1 base and J shed 7 bases, with 7 bases lying between them. CDR3 size: 12 residues. CDR1 and CDR2 (germline): MDHEN, SYDVKM. CDR3 in amino acids: CASSLSGVTQYF. Here the CDR3 DNA reads TGTGCCAGCAGTTTATCGGGGGTGACCCAGTACTTC.

The V and J genes are TRBV19 and TRBJ1-5, with D maybe TRBD1 (5 bases). With 4 bases removed from V and 1 base from J, the gap between germline ends came to 11 bases. Germline CDR1 LNHDA, CDR2 SQIVND (reference sequence). This CDR3 region has 15 residues. In nucleotides, the CDR3 is TGTGCCAGTAGTACCCGACAGCCAAGCAATCAGCCCCAGCATTTT. Its translation is CASSTRQPSNQPQHF.

The chain links TRBV5-1 to TRBJ2-3; D remains unclear. The CDR3 runs to 15 residues. V lost 1 base and J lost 2, with 11 bases in between. In germline, CDR1 is SGHRS, CDR2 YFSETQ. The CDR3 nucleotides read TGCGCCAGCAGCTTGCGGGTGAGAATCACAGATACGCAGTATTTT. This codes for CASSLRVRITDTQYF.

The J gene is TRBJ2-1, the V gene TRBV19; 8 bases match TRBD1. This CDR3 is built from 15 residues. After removal of 5 bases from V and 4 bases from J, the junction contained 7 bases not matched to a gene. Looked up from germline, CDR1 is LNHDA and CDR2 is SQIVND (reference sequence). CDR3 DNA sequence: TGTGCCAGTAGTCCCGGACAGGGACAGTACAATGAGCAGTTCTTC. Protein product: CASSPGQGQYNEQFF.

The gene calls are TRBV19 and TRBJ2-4, with TRBD1 matching 10 bases. Trimming removed 9 bases from V and 5 bases from J; junction bases left unmatched: 1. Per germline, CDR1 LNHDA and CDR2 SQIVND (reference sequence). The CDR3 sequence is 12 residues long. CDR3 loop: CASGQGENIQYF. The CDR3 nucleotides read TGTGCCAGCGGACAGGGGGAAAACATTCAGTACTTC. The full variable domain, in which reference TRBV19 and TRBJ2-4 provide the parts outside the CDR3, is DGGITQSPKYLFRKEGQNVTLSCEQNLNHDAMYWYRQDPGQGLRLIYYSQIVNDFQKGDIAEGYSVSREKKESFPLTVTSAQKNPTAFYLCASGQGENIQYFGAGTRLSVL.

CDR3 sequence: CASSLEPGQPSRAFF. CDR3 nucleotide sequence: TGCGCCAGCAGCTTGGAACCGGGACAGCCCTCTCGGGCTTTCTTT. V usage is TRBV5-1 and J usage is TRBJ1-1; 7 bases align to TRBD1. The CDR3 covers 15 residues. CDR1 is SGHRS, CDR2 YFSETQ, per germline. The junction had 13 bases not matched to a gene; V was cut back by 0 bases and J by 11 bases.

V is TRBV7-8 and J is TRBJ1-3; D is uncertain. From germline, CDR1 is SGHVS and CDR2 FQNEAQ. V lost 2 bases and J lost 0, with 17 bases in between. The CDR3 contains 18 residues. The DNA of the CDR3 is TGTGCCAGCAGCTTATGGGGTGGGTACCCTACCTCTGGAAACACCATATATTTT. Translation: CASSLWGGYPTSGNTIYF. Combining the CDR3 with reference TRBV7-8 and TRBJ1-3 gives the whole variable domain GAGVSQSPRYKVAKRGQDVALRCDPISGHVSLFWYQQALGQGPEFLTYFQNEAQLDKSGLPSDRFFAERPEGSVSTLKIQRTQQEDSAVYLCASSLWGGYPTSGNTIYFGEGSWLTVV.

The rearrangement uses TRBV2 and TRBJ1-6; TRBD1 matches 7 bases. Germline CDR1 reads SNHLY; CDR2 reads FYNNEI. The CDR3 sequence is 15 residues long. V lost 5 bases to trimming and J lost 7 bases; unmatched junction nucleotides: 8. The CDR3 is CASSPQTGSNSPLHF. In nucleotides, the CDR3 is TGTGCCAGCAGTCCGCAGACAGGGTCAAATTCACCCCTCCACTTT.

This clone was seen only once. V is TRBV2 and J is TRBJ2-7; D may match TRBD1 or TRBD2 (5 bases each). Per the germline V gene, CDR1 is SNHLY and CDR2 is FYNNEI. V was cut by 3 bases and J by 2 bases, with 11 bases left in between. The CDR3 spans 14 residues. The CDR3 DNA reads as TGTGCCAGCAGTGATCAAGGGACCCCCTACGAGCAGTACTTC. It is translated as CASSDQGTPYEQYF.

J is TRBJ2-3 and V is TRBV6-5; TRBD1 is a possible D gene (5 bases). The length of the CDR3 is 13 residues. The V end was cut by 7 bases, the J end by 2 bases, with 10 bases between. Germline assignment: CDR1 MNHEY and CDR2 SVGAGI. The CDR3 sequence is CASTQDTTDTQYF. CDR3 sequence (DNA): TGTGCCAGCACCCAGGACACCACAGATACGCAGTATTTT.

This clone has just one count. The chain combines TRBV27 with TRBJ2-1; 10 bases line up with TRBD2. Germline loops: CDR1 MNHEY, CDR2 SMNVEV (reference sequence). This CDR3 contains 17 residues. V trimming: 3 bases; J trimming: 2 bases; junction bases outside the gene matches: 7. As DNA, the CDR3 is TGTGCCAGCAGTTTCTCTAGCGGGAGTTACCCCTACAATGAGCAGTTCTTC. As protein: CASSFSSGSYPYNEQFF.

This chain links TRBV4-2 with TRBJ1-1, with no clear D. In germline, CDR1 is LGHNA, CDR2 YNFKEQ. The CDR3 length is 16 residues. V was trimmed by 0 bases and J by 3 bases, leaving 14 bases between them. CDR3 nucleotides: TGTGCCAGCAGCCAAGATCCGAGTGGGCAACACACTGAAGCTTTCTTT. Protein: CASSQDPSGQHTEAFF.

The genes are TRBV25-1 and TRBJ2-7; D unresolved. The V gene's germline CDR1 is MGHDK and CDR2 SYGVNS. The CDR3 spans 11 residues. V lost 7 bases and J 4 bases, leaving 8 bases between the germline ends. The CDR3 DNA reads as TGTGCCAGCATTCACGAATACGAGCAGTACTTC. Its protein product is CASIHEYEQYF.

The V call is TRBV28, the J call TRBJ1-1; no reliable D call. V was shortened by 2 bases and J by 3 bases, with 10 bases between the two germline ends. The CDR3 has 14 amino acids. Germline assignment: CDR1 MDHEN and CDR2 SYDVKM. CDR3 loop: CASSLRGEHTEAFF. DNA of the CDR3: TGTGCCAGCAGTTTACGGGGTGAGCACACTGAAGCTTTCTTT.

This rearrangement joins TRBV6-4 to TRBJ2-2, with 12 positions matching TRBD2. The CDR3 spans 15 residues. Trimming at V came to 5 bases and at J to 4 bases, leaving 2 bases not matched to a gene. From germline, CDR1 is MRHNA and CDR2 SNTAGT. The CDR3 nucleotides are TGTGCCAGCAGTCCTAGCGGGGGGGCCACCGGGGAGCTGTTTTTT. Encoded protein: CASSPSGGATGELFF.

The chain links TRBV2 to TRBJ2-7, with 7 bases fitting TRBD2. The CDR3 consists of 19 residues. Germline CDR1 and CDR2: SNHLY and FYNNEI. V trimming: 8 bases; J trimming: 2 bases; junction bases outside the gene matches: 24. The CDR3 protein is CASGANTGRATSLAYEQYF. The DNA of the CDR3 is TGTGCCAGCGGGGCTAATACGGGGAGGGCTACCTCTCTCGCCTACGAGCAGTACTTC.

This chain connects TRBV18 to TRBJ1-1, with D perhaps matching TRBD1 (5 bases). The CDR3 runs to 12 residues. Germline CDR1 and CDR2: KGHSH and LQKENI. Trimming shortened V by 5 bases and J by 1 base, and 5 bases separated the two germline ends. The CDR3 region has the DNA TGTGCCAGCTCAACAGGGAACACTGAAGCTTTCTTT. Its protein is CASSTGNTEAFF.